The entry below gives a single T cell receptor (beta chain) sequence along with its context. Its target is unknown. The sample belongs to a study of siplizumab effects on memory and regulatory T cells. Findings and caveats of the study: Of the proliferating CD4+ or CD8+ clones, roughly 80-96% lacked a naive or memory phenotype that could be assigned.

Produced via immunoSEQ multiplex PCR; TCRdb's table is partial and in-frame only. The sample carries 87,000 or so clones, more than 80% recorded once. Trimming shortened V by 7 bases and J by 2 bases, and 20 bases separated the two germline ends. Per germline, CDR1 LNHDA and CDR2 SQIVND (reference sequence). This CDR3 comprises 16 residues. This chain links TRBV19 with TRBJ1-2, with D possibly being TRBD1 (5 bases). The sequenced sample consisted of CD4+ T cells sorted from blood. The source is a human donor in good health. The CDR3 is CASTIGARAVNYGYTF. The DNA of the CDR3 is TGTGCCAGTACCATAGGGGCTCGGGCGGTGAACTATGGCTACACCTTC.